This paragraph reports one TCR beta chain. Clones were read by immunoSEQ multiplex PCR, and TCRdb kept only the in-frame ones, dropping some. The data contain 140,000 to 150,000 clones, approximately 90% of them singletons. Donors were grouped by their self-reported clinical history. The record originates from a study of blood T cell repertoires in COVID-19. Across the study: Sources were T cells, B-cell-depleted T cells, or PBMCs; the material itself was cDNA or gDNA.

CDR3 length equals 14 residues. Germline V CDR1 and CDR2: MDHEN, SYDVKM. V was pared by 2 bases and J by 4 bases, with 11 bases between. V usage is TRBV28 and J usage is TRBJ1-2; D possibly corresponds to TRBD1 (6 bases). Sequenced sample: PBMCs or T cells enriched from blood (not recorded which). The receptor was derived from a middle-aged woman who had been exposed to COVID-19. This chain's CDR3 is CASSLQTGFYGYTF. The CDR3 DNA follows: TGTGCCAGCAGTTTACAGACAGGATTCTATGGCTACACCTTC.